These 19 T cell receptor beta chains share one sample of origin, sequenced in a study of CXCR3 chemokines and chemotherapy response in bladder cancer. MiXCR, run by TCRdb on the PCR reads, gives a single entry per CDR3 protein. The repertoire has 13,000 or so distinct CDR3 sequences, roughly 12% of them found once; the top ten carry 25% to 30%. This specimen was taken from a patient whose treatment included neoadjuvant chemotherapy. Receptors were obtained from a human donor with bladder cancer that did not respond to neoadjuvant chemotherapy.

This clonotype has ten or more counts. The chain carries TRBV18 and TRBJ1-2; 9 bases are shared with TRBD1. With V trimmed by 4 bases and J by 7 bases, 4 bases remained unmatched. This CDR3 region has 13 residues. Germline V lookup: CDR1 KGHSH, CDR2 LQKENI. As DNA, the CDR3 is TGTGCCAGCTCACTACAGGGGGCGCGTGGCTACACCTTC. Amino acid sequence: CASSLQGARGYTF.

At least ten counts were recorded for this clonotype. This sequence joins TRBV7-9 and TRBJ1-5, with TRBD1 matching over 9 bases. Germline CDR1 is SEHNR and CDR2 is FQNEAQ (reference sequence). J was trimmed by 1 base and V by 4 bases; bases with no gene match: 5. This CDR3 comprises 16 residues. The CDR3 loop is CASSYSDRGSNQPQHF. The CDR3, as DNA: TGTGCCAGCAGCTACTCGGACAGGGGAAGCAATCAGCCCCAGCATTTT.

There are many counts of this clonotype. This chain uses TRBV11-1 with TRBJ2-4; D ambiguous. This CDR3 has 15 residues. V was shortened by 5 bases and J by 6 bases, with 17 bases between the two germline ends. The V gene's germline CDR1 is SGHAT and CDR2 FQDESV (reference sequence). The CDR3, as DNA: TGTGCCAGCAGCAGAAGTGGAGCCATGACAAACATTCAGTACTTC. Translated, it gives CASSRSGAMTNIQYF.

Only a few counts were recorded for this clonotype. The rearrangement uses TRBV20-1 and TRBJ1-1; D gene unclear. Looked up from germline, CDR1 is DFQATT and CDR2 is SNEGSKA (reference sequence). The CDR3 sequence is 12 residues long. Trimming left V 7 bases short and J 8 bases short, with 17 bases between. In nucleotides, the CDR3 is TGCAGTGTCACCGAGGAGGCAGCAGAAGCTTTCTTT. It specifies CSVTEEAAEAFF.

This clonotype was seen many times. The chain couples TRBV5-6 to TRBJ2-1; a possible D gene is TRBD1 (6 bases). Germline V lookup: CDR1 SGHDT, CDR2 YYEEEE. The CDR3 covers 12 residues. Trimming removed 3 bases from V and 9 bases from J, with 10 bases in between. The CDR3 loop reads CASSSGVSEQFF. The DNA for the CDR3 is TGTGCCAGCAGCTCAGGGGTCAGTGAGCAGTTCTTC.

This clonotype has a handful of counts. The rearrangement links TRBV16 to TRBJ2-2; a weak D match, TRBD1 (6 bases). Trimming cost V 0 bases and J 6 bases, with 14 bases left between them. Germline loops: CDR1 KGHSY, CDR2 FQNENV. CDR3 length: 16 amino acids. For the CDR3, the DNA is TGTGCCAGCAGCCAATCGACACAGGGAATATCCGGGGAGCTGTTTTTT. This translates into CASSQSTQGISGELFF.

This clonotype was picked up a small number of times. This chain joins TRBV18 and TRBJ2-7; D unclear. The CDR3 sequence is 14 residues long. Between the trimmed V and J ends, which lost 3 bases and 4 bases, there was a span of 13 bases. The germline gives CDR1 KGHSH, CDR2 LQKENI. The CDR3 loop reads CASSPNYGFYEQYF. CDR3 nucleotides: TGTGCCAGCTCACCTAATTACGGCTTTTACGAGCAGTACTTC. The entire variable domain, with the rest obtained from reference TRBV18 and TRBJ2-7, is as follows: NAGVMQNPRHLVRRRGQEARLRCSPMKGHSHVYWYRQLPEEGLKFMVYLQKENIIDESGMPKERFSAEFPKEGPSILRIQQVVRGDSAAYFCASSPNYGFYEQYFGPGTRLTVT.

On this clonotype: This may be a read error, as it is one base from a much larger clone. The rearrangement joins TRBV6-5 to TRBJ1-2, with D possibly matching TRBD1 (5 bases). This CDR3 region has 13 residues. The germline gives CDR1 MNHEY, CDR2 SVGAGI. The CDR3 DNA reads TGTGCCAGCAGACTGGACACCTCCTATAGCTACACCTTC. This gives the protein CASRLDTSYSYTF.

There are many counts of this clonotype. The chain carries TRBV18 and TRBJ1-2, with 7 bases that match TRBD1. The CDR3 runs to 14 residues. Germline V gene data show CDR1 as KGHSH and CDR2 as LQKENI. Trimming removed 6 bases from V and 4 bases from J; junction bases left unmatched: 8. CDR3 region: CASSPGQLFYGYTF. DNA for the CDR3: TGTGCCAGCTCCCCGGGACAGCTTTTCTATGGCTACACCTTC.

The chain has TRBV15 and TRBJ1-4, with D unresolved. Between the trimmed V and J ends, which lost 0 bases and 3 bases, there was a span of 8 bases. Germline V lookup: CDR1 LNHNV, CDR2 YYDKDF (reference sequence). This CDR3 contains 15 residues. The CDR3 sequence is CATSRDPGPNEKLFF. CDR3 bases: TGTGCCACCAGCAGAGACCCAGGCCCTAATGAAAAACTGTTTTTT.

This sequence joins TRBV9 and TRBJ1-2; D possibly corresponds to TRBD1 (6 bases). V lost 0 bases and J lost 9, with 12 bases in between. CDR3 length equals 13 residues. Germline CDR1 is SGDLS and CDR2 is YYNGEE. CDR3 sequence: CASSVAWGQRYTF. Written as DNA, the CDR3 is TGTGCCAGCAGCGTAGCCTGGGGACAACGCTACACCTTC.

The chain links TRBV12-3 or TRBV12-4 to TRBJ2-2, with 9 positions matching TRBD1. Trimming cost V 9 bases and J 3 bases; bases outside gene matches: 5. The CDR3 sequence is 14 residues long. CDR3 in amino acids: CASRQGVDTGELFF. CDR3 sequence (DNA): TGTGCCAGTCGACAGGGGGTGGACACCGGGGAGCTGTTTTTT.

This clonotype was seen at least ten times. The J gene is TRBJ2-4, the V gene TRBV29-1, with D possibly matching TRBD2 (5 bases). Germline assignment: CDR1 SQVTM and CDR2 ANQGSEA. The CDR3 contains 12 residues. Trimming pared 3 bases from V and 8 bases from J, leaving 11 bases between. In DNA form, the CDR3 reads TGCAGCGTTGACGAGGGCATGGACATTCAGTACTTC. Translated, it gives CSVDEGMDIQYF.

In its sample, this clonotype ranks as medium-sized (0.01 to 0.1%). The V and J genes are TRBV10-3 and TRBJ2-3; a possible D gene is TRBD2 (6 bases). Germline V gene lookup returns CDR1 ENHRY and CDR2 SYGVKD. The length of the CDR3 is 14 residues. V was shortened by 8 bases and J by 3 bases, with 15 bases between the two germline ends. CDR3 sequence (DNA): TGTGCCATCCGGAGGGGTCTGGATACAGATACGCAGTATTTT. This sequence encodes CAIRRGLDTDTQYF.

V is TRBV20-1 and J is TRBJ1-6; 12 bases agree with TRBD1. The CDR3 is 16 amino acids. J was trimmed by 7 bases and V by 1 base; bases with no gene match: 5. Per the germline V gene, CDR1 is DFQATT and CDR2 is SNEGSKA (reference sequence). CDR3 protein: CSARGGQGARNSPLHF. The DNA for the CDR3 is TGCAGTGCTAGAGGGGGACAGGGGGCGCGGAATTCACCCCTCCACTTT.

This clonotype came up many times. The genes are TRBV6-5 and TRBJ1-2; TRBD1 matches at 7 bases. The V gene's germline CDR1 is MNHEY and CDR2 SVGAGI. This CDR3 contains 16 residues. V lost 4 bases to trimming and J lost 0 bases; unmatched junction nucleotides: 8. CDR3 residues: CASSSTGRGANYGYTF. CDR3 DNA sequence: TGTGCCAGCAGTTCCACGGGCAGGGGGGCTAACTATGGCTACACCTTC.

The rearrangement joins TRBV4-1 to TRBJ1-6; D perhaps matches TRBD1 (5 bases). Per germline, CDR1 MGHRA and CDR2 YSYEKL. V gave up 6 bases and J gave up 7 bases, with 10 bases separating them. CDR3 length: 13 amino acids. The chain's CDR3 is CASRGQENSPLHF. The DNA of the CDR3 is TGCGCCAGCAGGGGGCAGGAGAATTCACCCCTCCACTTT.

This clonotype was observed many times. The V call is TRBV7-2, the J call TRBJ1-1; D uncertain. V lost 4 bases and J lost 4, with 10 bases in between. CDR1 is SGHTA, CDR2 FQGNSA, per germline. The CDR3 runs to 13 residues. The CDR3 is CASSSDGFTEAFF. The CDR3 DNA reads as TGTGCCAGCAGCTCTGACGGATTCACTGAAGCTTTCTTT.

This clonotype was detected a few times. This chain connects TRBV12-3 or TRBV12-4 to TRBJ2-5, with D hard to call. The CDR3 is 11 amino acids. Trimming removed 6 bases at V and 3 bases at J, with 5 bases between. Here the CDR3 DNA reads TGTGCCAGCAGCTCCGAAGAGACCCAGTACTTC. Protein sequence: CASSSEETQYF.